A single sample is the source of the 17 T cell receptor beta chains below, sequenced in a study of technical replicates of blood from several donors. Sequencing used immunoSEQ multiplex PCR; TCRdb keeps in-frame clones, though not all of them. Of 70,000 to 80,000 clones listed, roughly 90% were seen once; the top ten hold about 0.43%. The sample consisted of T cells isolated from PBMCs. Receptors originate from a human donor in good health.

The V and J genes are TRBV7-9 and TRBJ2-7; TRBD2 matches 7 bases. The CDR3 is 13 residues long. Germline V gene lookup returns CDR1 SEHNR and CDR2 FQNEAQ (reference sequence). Trimming took 7 bases from V and 7 from J; bases not matched to a gene: 10. CDR3 amino acids: CASKWRELEEQYF. CDR3 DNA sequence: TGTGCCAGCAAATGGCGGGAGCTCGAAGAGCAGTACTTC.

The chain uses TRBV2 and TRBJ2-7, with a possible D match to TRBD1 (6 bases). The CDR3 has 15 amino acids. With 7 bases removed from V and 4 bases from J, the gap between germline ends came to 20 bases. In germline, CDR1 is SNHLY, CDR2 FYNNEI. Here the CDR3 DNA reads TGTGCCAGCACTTACCCCCCCAGGACAGAATACGAGCAGTACTTC. Encoded protein: CASTYPPRTEYEQYF.

The CDR3 DNA is TGCGCCAGCAGCTTGGGCGGGACAGACTATGGCTACACCTTC. This sequence encodes CASSLGGTDYGYTF. This chain connects TRBV5-1 to TRBJ1-2; the match to TRBD1 covers 7 bases. The V gene's germline CDR1 is SGHRS and CDR2 YFSETQ. The CDR3 spans 14 residues. V trimming: 0 bases; J trimming: 3 bases; junction bases outside the gene matches: 2.

This sequence joins TRBV29-1 and TRBJ1-1; 7 nucleotides line up with TRBD1. CDR1 and CDR2 (germline): SQVTM, ANQGSEA. V gave up 3 bases and J gave up 4 bases; unmatched junction bases: 5. The CDR3 is 13 amino acids. The CDR3 DNA is TGCAGCGTTGACAAACAGGGGTTCACTGAAGCTTTCTTT. It codes for CSVDKQGFTEAFF.

Details on this clone: Sequence at one end of the junction differs from germline and may be a read error. The chain carries TRBV2 and TRBJ2-3, with D possibly matching TRBD2 (6 bases). The CDR3 loop spans 14 amino acids. Germline V gives CDR1 SNHLY, CDR2 FYNNEI. CDR3: CVSPGRGPSDTQYF. The CDR3 coding sequence is TGTGTCAGCCCGGGGCGGGGTCCTTCGGATACGCAGTATTTT.

The CDR3 is CASSQRPREANNEQFF. The CDR3 DNA sequence: TGCGCCAGCAGCCAAAGGCCGCGGGAGGCAAACAATGAGCAGTTCTTC. The chain joins TRBV4-1 to TRBJ2-1, with 8 nucleotides matching TRBD2. Per germline, CDR1 MGHRA and CDR2 YSYEKL. Germline trimming cut 2 bases from V and 5 bases from J; bases unmatched to any gene: 8. The CDR3 contains 16 residues.

CDR3 region: CASSEPTRPGELFF. CDR3 coding DNA: TGTGCCAGCAGTGAACCAACTAGGCCCGGGGAGCTGTTTTTT. The chain joins TRBV6-1 to TRBJ2-2, with a tentative D call TRBD2 (5 bases). The V and J ends lost 2 bases and 6 bases respectively, with 10 bases between them. From germline, CDR1 is MNHNS and CDR2 SASEGT. The CDR3 runs 14 residues.

This sequence joins TRBV19 and TRBJ1-5, with TRBD1 identical over 8 bases. V trimming: 6 bases; J trimming: 7 bases; junction bases outside the gene matches: 8. Germline V CDR1 and CDR2: LNHDA, SQIVND (reference sequence). This CDR3 spans 14 amino acids. CDR3 in DNA: TGTGCCAGTAGCTTAGGACAGGGTGGACAGCCCCAGCATTTT. Encoded protein: CASSLGQGGQPQHF.

The chain uses TRBV30 and TRBJ2-7, with D possibly being TRBD1 (6 bases). Trimming removed 2 bases from V and 3 bases from J, with 11 bases in between. The germline CDR1 and CDR2 sequences are GTSNPN and SVGIG (reference sequence). The CDR3 has 13 residues. CDR3 DNA sequence: TGTGCCTGGAGTATGGGACAATTCTACGAGCAGTACTTC. It codes for CAWSMGQFYEQYF. Together with reference TRBV30 and TRBJ2-7, the CDR3 gives the full variable domain: SQTIHQWPATLVQPVGSPLSLECTVEGTSNPNLYWYRQAAGRGLQLLFYSVGIGQISSEVPQNLSASRPQDRQFILSSKKLLLSDSGFYLCAWSMGQFYEQYFGPGTRLTVT.

The CDR3: CASSQGGLIDTQYF. The CDR3 coding sequence is TGCGCCAGCAGCCAAGGGGGACTGATAGATACGCAGTATTTT. The chain carries TRBV4-1 and TRBJ2-3, with a weak D call TRBD2 (6 bases). Germline CDR1 MGHRA, CDR2 YSYEKL. The length of the CDR3 is 14 residues. V lost 1 base to trimming and J lost 5 bases, with 10 bases between them.

This chain joins TRBV6-5 and TRBJ1-1, with D perhaps matching TRBD1 (5 bases). Germline values: CDR1 MNHEY, CDR2 SVGAGI. Trimming took 2 bases from V and 5 from J, leaving 12 bases between them. The CDR3 is 14 residues long. CDR3 loop: CASSYVQGRTEAFF. The CDR3 bases are TGTGCCAGCAGTTACGTTCAGGGCCGGACTGAAGCTTTCTTT.

The V and J genes are TRBV11-2 and TRBJ2-5; TRBD2 agrees at 8 bases. Germline V gene data show CDR1 as SGHAT and CDR2 as FQNNGV. The CDR3 is 16 residues long. V lost 5 bases to trimming and J lost 2 bases; unmatched junction nucleotides: 10. The CDR3: CASSPTGSGIQETQYF. CDR3 bases: TGTGCCAGCAGCCCCACAGGTAGCGGGATACAAGAGACCCAGTACTTC.

The chain uses TRBV7-9 and TRBJ2-1; tentatively, D is TRBD2 (5 bases). Trimming removed 8 bases from V and 0 bases from J, with 11 bases in between. The CDR3 totals 14 residues. Germline values: CDR1 SEHNR, CDR2 FQNEAQ (reference sequence). The chain's CDR3 is CASVGSPSYNEQFF. CDR3 sequence (DNA): TGTGCCAGCGTAGGGAGCCCCTCCTACAATGAGCAGTTCTTC. Variable domain in full (rest from reference TRBV7-9 and TRBJ2-1): DTGVSQNPRHKITKRGQNVTFRCDPISEHNRLYWYRQTLGQGPEFLTYFQNEAQLEKSRLLSDRFSAERPKGSFSTLEIQRTEQGDSAMYLCASVGSPSYNEQFFGPGTRLTVL.

The rearrangement uses TRBV11-1 and TRBJ1-2; D ambiguous. The CDR3 has 13 amino acids. Deletions cut 1 base from V and 1 base from J, with 4 bases between. CDR1 is SGHAT, CDR2 FQDESV, per germline (reference sequence). CDR3 nucleotide sequence: TGTGCCAGCAGCTTAGGGAGTAACTATGGCTACACCTTC. It translates to CASSLGSNYGYTF.

The chain is built from TRBV5-1 and TRBJ2-7; the D is unclear. V was pared by 1 base and J by 3 bases, with 8 bases between. CDR3 length: 13 residues. Germline CDR1 reads SGHRS; CDR2 reads YFSETQ. Here the CDR3 reads CASSLYGDYEQYF. The CDR3 nucleotides are TGCGCCAGCAGCTTGTACGGTGACTACGAGCAGTACTTC.

The chain is built from TRBV5-1 and TRBJ2-5, with TRBD2 matching over 7 bases. CDR3 length equals 14 residues. V shed 1 base and J 3 bases; nucleotides not matched to a gene: 3. Germline CDR1 is SGHRS and CDR2 is YFSETQ. The DNA for the CDR3 is TGCGCCAGCAGCTTGCCGACTAGCAAAGAGACCCAGTACTTC. It encodes CASSLPTSKETQYF.

In DNA, the CDR3 is TGTGCCAGCAGTGGGTTCGGGTGGGTGAACTATGGCTACACCTTC. Translation gives CASSGFGWVNYGYTF. This chain joins TRBV25-1 and TRBJ1-2, with D uncertain. Germline CDR1 reads MGHDK; CDR2 reads SYGVNS. Trimming pared 4 bases from V and 2 bases from J, leaving 14 bases between. CDR3 size: 15 residues.